This is a list of T cell receptor beta chains from one sample in a study of T-cell memory formation after mild COVID-19. TCRdb recomputed calls from the 5' RACE reads with MiXCR, one row per CDR3 protein. This table has a few hundred thousand distinct CDR3 sequences, about 17% appearing once. Sequencing input: PBMCs or a T cell subset sorted from them (not recorded which). The receptors were sampled from a young man who had mild COVID-19 (a few samples of this study predate the infection). Cell type and time point are not known. Both conserved end residues are part of each CDR3. A D gene is named only where the DNA matches it firmly. The listing skips clone size in some rows; elsewhere it reads once, few, many or a size class.

>NA|TRBV2|TRBD1|14|TRBJ1-2
CASSVDRGAYGYTF
TGTGCCAGCAGTGTGGACAGGGGCGCGTATGGCTACACCTTC
>NA|TRBV6-1|NA|13|TRBJ1-3
CASNYDQGNTIYF
TGTGCCAGTAACTACGATCAGGGAAACACCATATATTTT
>few|TRBV4-3|TRBD1|15|TRBJ1-2
CASSQDGQGAWGYTF
TGCGCCAGCAGCCAAGACGGGCAGGGGGCCTGGGGCTACACCTTC
>once|TRBV19|NA|16|TRBJ1-2
CASSIIGGDSLYGYTF
TGTGCCAGTAGTATTATTGGAGGAGACAGCCTATATGGCTACACCTTC
>few|TRBV7-8|NA|16|TRBJ1-2
CASSPKQAGAVYGYTF
TGTGCCAGCAGCCCCAAGCAGGCAGGGGCTGTCTATGGCTACACCTTC
>NA|TRBV2|NA|14|TRBJ2-7
CASRVGGVAYEQYF
TGTGCCAGCAGAGTGGGGGGAGTCGCCTACGAGCAGTACTTC
>few|TRBV20-1|NA|14|TRBJ2-5
CSARDPQGRETQYF
TGCAGTGCTAGAGATCCGCAGGGGCGCGAGACCCAGTACTTC
>NA|TRBV5-1|TRBD2|14|TRBJ2-3
CASSTGGGRDTQYF
TGCGCCAGCAGCACGGGAGGGGGGCGAGATACGCAGTATTTT
>NA|TRBV6-5|NA|16|TRBJ1-4
CASSWHRVGTNEKLFF
TGTGCCAGCAGTTGGCATCGGGTGGGAACTAATGAAAAACTGTTTTTT
>NA|TRBV5-6|TRBD1|16|TRBJ1-1
CASANPTTGGWTEAFF
TGTGCCAGCGCCAACCCCACGACAGGGGGCTGGACTGAAGCTTTCTTT
>few|TRBV12-5|TRBD1|11|TRBJ2-3
CASGGQDPQYF
TGTGCTAGTGGAGGACAGGACCCGCAGTATTTT
>NA|TRBV7-2|NA|14|TRBJ2-2
CASSFIPGTGELFF
TGTGCCAGCAGCTTCATACCCGGCACCGGGGAGCTGTTTTTT
>NA|TRBV4-3|TRBD2|16|TRBJ2-5
CASSQDKASGQETQYF
TGCGCCAGCAGCCAAGATAAGGCTAGCGGCCAAGAGACCCAGTACTTC
>few|TRBV12-3/TRBV12-4|NA|15|TRBJ2-3
CASSWPGVRTDTQYF
TGTGCCAGCAGTTGGCCGGGGGTCCGCACAGATACGCAGTATTTT
>NA|TRBV4-1|NA|14|TRBJ2-2
CASGNSLNTGELFF
TGCGCCAGCGGGAACAGTTTGAACACCGGGGAGCTGTTTTTT
>few|TRBV7-6|TRBD1|16|TRBJ1-1
CASSFPQGAMNTEAFF
TGTGCCAGCAGCTTTCCACAGGGGGCCATGAACACTGAAGCTTTCTTT
>NA|TRBV6-2/TRBV6-3|NA|15|TRBJ1-5
CASSPEGGQDQPQHF
TGTGCCAGCAGCCCAGAGGGAGGGCAAGATCAGCCCCAGCATTTT
>few|TRBV12-3/TRBV12-4|NA|12|TRBJ2-7
CASSLAAYEQYF
TGTGCCAGCAGTTTAGCGGCCTACGAGCAGTACTTC
>many|TRBV5-1|TRBD1|15|TRBJ2-1
CASSLGDRGHGEQFF
TGCGCCAGCAGCTTGGGGGACAGGGGGCACGGTGAGCAGTTCTTC
>once|TRBV24-1|NA|13|TRBJ2-3
CATSDFDGYTQYF
TGTGCCACCAGTGATTTCGACGGTTATACGCAGTATTTT